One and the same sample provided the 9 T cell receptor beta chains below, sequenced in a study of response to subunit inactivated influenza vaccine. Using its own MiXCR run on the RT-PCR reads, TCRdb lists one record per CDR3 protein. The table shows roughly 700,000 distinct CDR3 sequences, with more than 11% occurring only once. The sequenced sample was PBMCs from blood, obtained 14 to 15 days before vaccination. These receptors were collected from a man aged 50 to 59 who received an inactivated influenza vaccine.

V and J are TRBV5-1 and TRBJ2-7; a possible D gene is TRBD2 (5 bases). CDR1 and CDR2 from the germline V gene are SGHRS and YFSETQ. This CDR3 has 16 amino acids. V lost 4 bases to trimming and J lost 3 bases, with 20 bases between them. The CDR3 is CASSLLRAAEGYEQYF. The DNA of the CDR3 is TGCGCCAGCAGCCTCCTAAGGGCAGCCGAGGGCTACGAGCAGTACTTC.

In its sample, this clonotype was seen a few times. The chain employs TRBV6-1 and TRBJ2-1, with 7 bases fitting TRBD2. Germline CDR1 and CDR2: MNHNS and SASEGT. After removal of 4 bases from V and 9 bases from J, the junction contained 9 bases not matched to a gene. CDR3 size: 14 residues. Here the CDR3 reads CASSADSLATEQFF. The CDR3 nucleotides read TGTGCCAGCAGTGCCGATTCACTAGCGACTGAGCAGTTCTTC.

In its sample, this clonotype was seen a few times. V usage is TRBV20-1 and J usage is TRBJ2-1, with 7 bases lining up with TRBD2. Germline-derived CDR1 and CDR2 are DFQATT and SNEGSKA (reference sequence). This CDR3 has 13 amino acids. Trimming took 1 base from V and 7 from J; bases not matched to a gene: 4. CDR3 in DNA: TGCAGTGCTAGAGCGCTAGCGGAAAATGAGCAGTTCTTC. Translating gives CSARALAENEQFF.

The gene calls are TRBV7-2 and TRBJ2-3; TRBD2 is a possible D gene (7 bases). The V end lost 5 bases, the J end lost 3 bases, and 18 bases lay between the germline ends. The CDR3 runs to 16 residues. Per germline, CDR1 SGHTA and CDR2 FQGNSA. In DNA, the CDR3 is TGTGCCAGCAGCCTAGGGGGAGCGGGAAGAACAGATACGCAGTATTTT. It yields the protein CASSLGGAGRTDTQYF.

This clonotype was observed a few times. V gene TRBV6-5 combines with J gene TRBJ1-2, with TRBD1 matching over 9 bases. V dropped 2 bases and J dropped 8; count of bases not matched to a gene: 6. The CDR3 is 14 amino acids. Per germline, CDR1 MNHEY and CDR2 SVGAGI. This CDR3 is CASSYNRGLGGYTF. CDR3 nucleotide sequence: TGTGCCAGCAGTTACAACAGGGGGCTTGGCGGCTACACCTTC.

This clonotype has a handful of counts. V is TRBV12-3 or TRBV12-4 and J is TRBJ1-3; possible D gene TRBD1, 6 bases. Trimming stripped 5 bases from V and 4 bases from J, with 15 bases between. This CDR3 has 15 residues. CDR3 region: CASSATGAAGNTIYF. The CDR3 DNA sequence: TGTGCCAGCAGTGCCACGGGGGCAGCAGGAAACACCATATATTTT.

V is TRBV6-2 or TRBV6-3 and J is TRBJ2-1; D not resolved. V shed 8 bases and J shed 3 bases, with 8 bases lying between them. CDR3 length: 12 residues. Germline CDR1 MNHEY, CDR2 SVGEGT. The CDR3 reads CASRSRYNEQFF. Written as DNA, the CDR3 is TGTGCCAGCCGTTCTCGCTACAATGAGCAGTTCTTC.

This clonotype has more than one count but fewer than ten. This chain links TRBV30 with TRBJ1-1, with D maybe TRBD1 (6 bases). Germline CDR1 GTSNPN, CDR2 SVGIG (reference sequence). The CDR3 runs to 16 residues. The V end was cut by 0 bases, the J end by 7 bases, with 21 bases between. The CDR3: CAWSVGGVLRTDEAFF. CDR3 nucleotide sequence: TGTGCCTGGAGTGTAGGGGGTGTACTGCGGACAGATGAAGCTTTCTTT.

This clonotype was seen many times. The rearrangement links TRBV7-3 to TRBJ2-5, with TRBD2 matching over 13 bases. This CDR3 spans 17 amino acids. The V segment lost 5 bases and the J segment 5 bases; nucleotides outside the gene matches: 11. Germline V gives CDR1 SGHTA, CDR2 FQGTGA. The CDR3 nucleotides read TGTGCCAGCAGCCCCGGGGGACTAGCGGGAAGGAGGGAGACCCAGTACTTC. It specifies CASSPGGLAGRRETQYF. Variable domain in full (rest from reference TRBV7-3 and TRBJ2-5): GAGVSQTPSNKVTEKGKYVELRCDPISGHTALYWYRQSLGQGPEFLIYFQGTGAADDSGLPNDRFFAVRPEGSVSTLKIQRTERGDSAVYLCASSPGGLAGRRETQYFGPGTRLLVL.